This T cell receptor (beta chain) was found in a study of T-cell reconstitution after alpha-beta-depleted transplantation in children. The germline V and J ends were trimmed by 3 bases and 7 bases, with 11 bases remaining between them. CDR1 and CDR2 from the germline V gene are SGDLS and YYNGEE. This CDR3 is 14 amino acids long. Unique molecular identifiers were built into the TCRbeta library. MiXCR was run by TCRdb on the PCR reads, yielding one entry per CDR3 protein. The sample has about a million distinct CDR3 sequences, about 29% seen once; the top ten hold about 28%. A note on this clonotype: Its target is not known.

Overall study findings and caveats: A year post-transplant, T-cell counts and diversity derived mostly from newly produced T cells. Reports say that about two months after transplant, the alpha-beta T cells came out of several hundred graft clones that had expanded.

The chain employs TRBV9 and TRBJ1-6, with D maybe TRBD1 (6 bases). The clonotype comes from a boy in the first two years of life who had a stem cell transplant for SCID, so the T cells may come from the graft donor. The starting material was PBMCs, mostly from graft donor cells, obtained 360 days after TCRalphabeta/CD19-depleted stem cell transplant. CDR3 protein: CASSGQGFNSPLHF. CDR3 coding DNA: TGTGCCAGCAGCGGGCAGGGGTTCAATTCACCCCTCCACTTT.